The 27 T cell receptor beta chains below all came from one sample that was sequenced in a study of blood T cell repertoires in COVID-19. Libraries were prepared by immunoSEQ multiplex PCR; TCRdb keeps only in-frame clonotypes and omits some of them. The repertoire holds approximately 290,000 clones, with around 91% as singletons. Material for sequencing was peripheral blood. The receptors were sampled from a woman aged 55-70 years with acute or convalescent COVID-19.

The chain couples TRBV27 to TRBJ2-3; D perhaps matches TRBD2 (6 bases). CDR1 is MNHEY and CDR2 is SMNVEV in the germline V gene (reference sequence). The CDR3 totals 14 residues. The V gene lost 6 bases and the J gene lost 5 bases, with 15 bases spanning the gap. CDR3 amino acids: CASSKNPGGDTQYF. The DNA of the CDR3 is TGTGCCAGCAGCAAAAATCCCGGGGGAGATACGCAGTATTTT.

The V call is TRBV24-1, the J call TRBJ2-1, with 9 positions matching TRBD1. V gave up 9 bases and J gave up 7 bases; unmatched junction bases: 9. CDR1 and CDR2 from the germline V gene are KGHDR and SFDVKD. The CDR3 runs to 14 residues. The CDR3 reads CATSGTGRENEQFF. Here the CDR3 DNA reads TGTGCCACCTCCGGGACAGGGAGAGAAAATGAGCAGTTCTTC.

The chain uses TRBV2 and TRBJ1-2, with 7 nucleotides matching TRBD1. Germline CDR1 and CDR2: SNHLY and FYNNEI. J gave up 8 bases and V 6 bases, and 9 bases lay outside the gene matches. The CDR3 covers 13 residues. Here the CDR3 DNA reads TGTGCCAGCAGCCGGAGGGGGCACGGAGGCTACACCTTC. Amino acids: CASSRRGHGGYTF.

The rearrangement uses TRBV30 and TRBJ2-1, with D tentatively TRBD2 (7 bases). Germline V gene lookup returns CDR1 GTSNPN and CDR2 SVGIG (reference sequence). There are 16 residues in the CDR3. Trimming took 1 base from V and 10 from J, leaving 23 bases between them. The DNA of the CDR3 is TGTGCCTGGAGTGGGGGGACAAGCGGGACCAAGAGGGAGCAGTTCTTC. The encoded protein is CAWSGGTSGTKREQFF.

This chain joins TRBV28 and TRBJ2-1; 8 nucleotides match TRBD1. CDR3 size: 11 residues. Per germline, CDR1 MDHEN and CDR2 SYDVKM. Trimming took 2 bases from V and 16 from J; bases not matched to a gene: 4. The CDR3 spells CASSLRDRHFF. The CDR3 DNA reads as TGTGCCAGCAGTTTACGGGACAGGCACTTCTTC.

The V gene is TRBV28, the J gene TRBJ1-2; 7 bases map to TRBD1. This CDR3 comprises 12 residues. Germline V lookup: CDR1 MDHEN, CDR2 SYDVKM. V trimming: 6 bases; J trimming: 8 bases; junction bases outside the gene matches: 6. The CDR3 nucleotides are TGTGCCAGCAGATACAGGGGTGGGGGCTACACCTTC. Translated: CASRYRGGGYTF.

The rearrangement uses TRBV19 and TRBJ1-2, with D unresolved. V was cut by 5 bases and J by 2 bases, with 9 bases left in between. Germline-derived CDR1 and CDR2 are LNHDA and SQIVND (reference sequence). The CDR3 runs to 13 residues. This chain's CDR3 is CASSPWANYGYTF. For the CDR3, the DNA is TGTGCCAGTAGTCCCTGGGCAAACTATGGCTACACCTTC.

The rearrangement links TRBV19 to TRBJ2-5; possible D gene TRBD2, 5 bases. The germline V gene encodes CDR1 LNHDA and CDR2 SQIVND (reference sequence). The V and J ends lost 4 bases and 5 bases respectively, with 14 bases between them. This CDR3 contains 14 residues. In DNA, the CDR3 is TGTGCCAGTAGTACCGCCGGGGTCGGGGAGACCCAGTACTTC. Protein product: CASSTAGVGETQYF.

This clone was detected once. This chain connects TRBV7-8 to TRBJ2-7; 7 nucleotides align to TRBD1. Trimming took 5 bases from V and 3 from J; bases not matched to a gene: 7. Per germline, CDR1 SGHVS and CDR2 FQNEAQ. The CDR3 covers 14 residues. The CDR3 here is CASSARQGGYEQYF. CDR3 DNA: TGTGCCAGCAGCGCCCGACAGGGTGGCTACGAGCAGTACTTC.

The V call is TRBV10-2, the J call TRBJ2-5; the D gene is possibly TRBD1 (6 bases). The CDR3 is 14 amino acids. CDR1 and CDR2 from the germline V gene are WSHSY and SAAADI. The V gene lost 6 bases and the J gene lost 5 bases, with 16 bases spanning the gap. Written as DNA, the CDR3 is TGCGCCAGCAGACTACTGACAGGAAGTGAGACCCAGTACTTC. Translation: CASRLLTGSETQYF.

The rearrangement uses TRBV27 and TRBJ1-3, with D possibly being TRBD1 (6 bases). Trimming left V 6 bases short and J 3 bases short, with 15 bases between. Germline V gives CDR1 MNHEY, CDR2 SMNVEV (reference sequence). The CDR3 is 15 amino acids. The CDR3 region is CASSLYYRDGNTIYF. The CDR3, as DNA: TGTGCCAGCAGCCTATACTACAGGGATGGAAACACCATATATTTT.

This clone has more than one count but fewer than ten. V usage is TRBV18 and J usage is TRBJ1-6; no firm D call. The CDR3 loop spans 14 amino acids. Germline values: CDR1 KGHSH, CDR2 LQKENI. The ends were cut back, 3 bases at V and 8 bases at J, with 11 bases in the middle. In DNA form, the CDR3 reads TGTGCCAGCTCACCTGTGGGCCTCGATTCACCCCTCCACTTT. It translates to CASSPVGLDSPLHF. Based on the CDR3 plus reference TRBV18 and TRBJ1-6, the full variable domain is NAGVMQNPRHLVRRRGQEARLRCSPMKGHSHVYWYRQLPEEGLKFMVYLQKENIIDESGMPKERFSAEFPKEGPSILRIQQVVRGDSAAYFCASSPVGLDSPLHFGNGTRLTVT.

The genes are TRBV9 and TRBJ2-3, with D perhaps TRBD1 (6 bases). Germline loops: CDR1 SGDLS, CDR2 YYNGEE. The CDR3 totals 17 residues. Trimming took off 7 bases at V and 2 bases at J, with 23 bases between the two ends. CDR3 in DNA: TGTGCCAGCGGCCTCCCAAGATCGACAGGCTCCACAGATACGCAGTATTTT. This translates into CASGLPRSTGSTDTQYF.

The chain links TRBV7-2 to TRBJ1-2, with TRBD1 matching 8 bases. The CDR3 is 11 residues long. CDR1 is SGHTA and CDR2 is FQGNSA in the germline V gene. CDR3 sequence reads: CAAGGIYGYTF. For the CDR3, the DNA is TGTGCAGCAGGGGGCATTTATGGCTACACCTTC. Full variable domain (outside the CDR3, taken from reference TRBV7-2 and TRBJ1-2): GAGVSQSPSNKVTEKGKDVELRCDPISGHTALYWYRQSLGQGLEFLIYFQGNSAPDKSGLPSDRFSAERTGGSVSTLTIQRTQQEDSAVYLCAAGGIYGYTFGSGTRLTVV.

As concerns this clone: The sample contains more than one DNA sequence encoding this CDR3. The CDR3 loop is CASSLVGTGDYEQYF. DNA for the CDR3: TGTGCCAGCAGCTTAGTGGGGACAGGCGACTACGAGCAGTACTTC. V is TRBV11-2 and J is TRBJ2-7; 8 bases are a match to TRBD1. Germline CDR1 reads SGHAT; CDR2 reads FQNNGV. J gave up 3 bases and V 1 base, and 5 bases lay outside the gene matches. This CDR3 contains 15 residues.

The chain joins TRBV9 to TRBJ2-3; the match to TRBD2 covers 11 bases. CDR1 is SGDLS, CDR2 YYNGEE, per germline. V shed 3 bases and J 0 bases; nucleotides not matched to a gene: 3. The CDR3 runs 16 residues. CDR3 nucleotide sequence: TGTGCCAGCAGCGCGGGACTAGCGGCTAGCACAGATACGCAGTATTTT. It translates to CASSAGLAASTDTQYF. Drawing the rest from reference TRBV9 and TRBJ2-3, the complete variable domain is DSGVTQTPKHLITATGQRVTLRCSPRSGDLSVYWYQQSLDQGLQFLIQYYNGEERAKGNILERFSAQQFPDLHSELNLSSLELGDSALYFCASSAGLAASTDTQYFGPGTRLTVL.

The chain has TRBV12-3 or TRBV12-4 and TRBJ2-1, with 7 positions matching TRBD2. Trimming removed 5 bases from V and 4 bases from J; junction bases left unmatched: 2. The CDR3 is 13 amino acids. CDR3 in DNA: TGTGCCAGCAGTCCAGCGGGGTACAATGAGCAGTTCTTC. It is translated as CASSPAGYNEQFF.

The V and J genes are TRBV6-5 and TRBJ2-7; 8 positions match TRBD1. Trimming removed 7 bases from V and 2 bases from J; junction bases left unmatched: 4. There are 13 residues in the CDR3. Germline CDR1 is MNHEY and CDR2 is SVGAGI. The CDR3 loop reads CASTGGAPYEQYF. In nucleotides, the CDR3 is TGTGCCAGCACAGGGGGCGCCCCCTACGAGCAGTACTTC.

The CDR3 spells CASSRQGRGGNTIYF. The CDR3 nucleotides are TGTGCCAGCAGCCGACAGGGGCGAGGTGGAAACACCATATATTTT. The J gene is TRBJ1-3, the V gene TRBV6-5; 8 nucleotides agree with TRBD1. The CDR3 contains 15 residues. J lost 3 bases, V lost 6 bases, and 7 bases had no gene match. The germline gives CDR1 MNHEY, CDR2 SVGAGI.

This clone was seen once. The chain links TRBV7-8 to TRBJ2-5; a weak D match, TRBD2 (5 bases). This CDR3 has 17 amino acids. V was cut by 3 bases and J by 1 base, with 18 bases left in between. CDR1 and CDR2 from the germline V gene are SGHVS and FQNEAQ. The CDR3 DNA reads as TGTGCCAGCAGCTTGGTTTCGGCGGGCTCAACCCAAGAGACCCAGTACTTC. Amino acids: CASSLVSAGSTQETQYF.

The rearrangement uses TRBV7-6 and TRBJ1-5; tentatively, D is TRBD1 (5 bases). The CDR3 spans 17 residues. Looked up from germline, CDR1 is SGHVS and CDR2 is FNYEAQ. V was shortened by 5 bases and J by 2 bases, with 19 bases between the two germline ends. The CDR3 region is CASSRFRVGYGNQPQHF. CDR3 nucleotides: TGTGCCAGCAGCCGTTTCAGGGTAGGTTACGGCAATCAGCCCCAGCATTTT.

The chain links TRBV3-1 (or the pseudogene TRBV3-2) to TRBJ2-7; 9 bases are shared with TRBD1. The CDR3 extends over 17 amino acids. Germline assignment: CDR1 LGHDT and CDR2 YNNKEL (reference sequence). V dropped 3 bases and J dropped 6; count of bases not matched to a gene: 15. Written as DNA, the CDR3 is TGTGCCAGCAGCCAGAAGATTCCGGGACAGGGCTCGTCCGAGCAGTACTTC. This translates into CASSQKIPGQGSSEQYF.

The chain is built from TRBV7-6 and TRBJ2-3, with 9 bases that match TRBD1. Germline trimming cut 1 base from V and 3 bases from J; bases unmatched to any gene: 2. The germline V gene encodes CDR1 SGHVS and CDR2 FNYEAQ. The length of the CDR3 is 15 residues. The CDR3 sequence: CASSLEQGATDTQYF. CDR3 nucleotide sequence: TGTGCCAGCAGCTTAGAACAGGGGGCTACAGATACGCAGTATTTT.

The J gene is TRBJ1-4, the V gene TRBV5-6; the D is unclear. The germline V gene has CDR1 SGHDT and CDR2 YYEEEE. The V end lost 0 bases, the J end lost 3 bases, and 12 bases lay between the germline ends. This CDR3 has 16 amino acids. The CDR3, as DNA: TGTGCCAGCAGCTTGGTGGCTGGGCCCGCTAATGAAAAACTGTTTTTT. Protein product: CASSLVAGPANEKLFF.

The chain carries TRBV18 and TRBJ1-1, with a tentative D call TRBD1 (5 bases). This CDR3 contains 17 residues. Per the germline V gene, CDR1 is KGHSH and CDR2 is LQKENI. Trimming left V 4 bases short and J 1 base short, with 19 bases between. The CDR3: CASSLPQAGIWNTEAFF. CDR3 nucleotides: TGTGCCAGCTCACTACCCCAGGCAGGGATATGGAACACTGAAGCTTTCTTT.

V usage is TRBV25-1 and J usage is TRBJ1-1, with D tentatively TRBD1 (5 bases). Germline CDR1 reads MGHDK; CDR2 reads SYGVNS. The CDR3 is 14 amino acids. V was pared by 1 base and J by 12 bases, with 18 bases between. The CDR3 coding sequence is TGTGCCAGCAGTGAATCAGAGTTATCTCTGGGGCCTTTCTTT. Its translation: CASSESELSLGPFF.

The CDR3, as DNA: TGTGCCAGCAGTTTGAGGGATGGGATAAGCCAGCCCCAGCATTTT. Protein product: CASSLRDGISQPQHF. V usage is TRBV28 and J usage is TRBJ1-5, with no clear D. The CDR3 is 15 amino acids. V shed 3 bases and J shed 7 bases, with 16 bases lying between them. Germline V gene sequence: CDR1 MDHEN, CDR2 SYDVKM.